This T cell receptor beta chain was sequenced during a study of cytomegalovirus exposure and HLA in healthy donors. The study, taken as a whole, reports: Cytomegalovirus association was listed for approximately 150 TCR beta chains. A link between a missense DCLRE1C variant and TCR beta V- and J-gene trimming emerged from a later analysis.

The ends were cut back, 6 bases at V and 2 bases at J, with 14 bases in the middle. The length of the CDR3 is 15 residues. Per the germline V gene, CDR1 is MDHEN and CDR2 is SYDVKM. Notes on this clone: Its specificity is unknown.

The PCR contained 60 Vbeta and 13 Jbeta primers. Profiled with immunoSEQ multiplex PCR; TCRdb holds only in-frame clones, not every one. Of 85,000 to 130,000 clones listed, roughly 80% are singletons. Input material: PBMCs. The source of this sequence is a man in his forties or fifties in good health and CMV-seronegative. The chain combines TRBV28 with TRBJ1-5; the D is unclear. The CDR3 sequence is CASRAGGIGNQPQHF. In DNA form, the CDR3 reads TGTGCCAGCAGGGCCGGAGGGATTGGCAATCAGCCCCAGCATTTT.